These 11 T cell receptor beta chains came from one sample sequenced in a study of CXCR3-negative and CXCR3-positive naive CD8 T cells. The TRB libraries of cDNA were built by UMI-labeled 5' RACE. TCRdb derives one entry per CDR3 protein from the 5' RACE reads, leaving out DNA. In all, the sample yields 150,000 or so distinct CDR3 sequences. The sequenced sample was naive CXCR3- CD8+ T cells from blood. Noted subset: CD45RO-CCR7+CD27+CD95- naive CD8+ T cells lacking CXCR3 (TNR3-). The receptors come from a human donor in good health. Some clones in this sample may be carry-over from other donors' samples.

The chain employs TRBV7-7 and TRBJ2-5; the TCRdb call, TRBD1, lacks DNA for checking. Germline V CDR1 and CDR2: SSHAT, FNYEAQ (reference sequence). This CDR3 is 14 amino acids long. CDR3: CASSFDREIETQYF. The full variable domain, its missing parts supplied by reference TRBV7-7 and TRBJ2-5, is GAGVSQSPRYKVTKRGQDVTLRCDPISSHATLYWYQQALGQGPEFLTYFNYEAQPDKSGLPSDRFSAERPEGSISTLTIQRTEQRDSAMYRCASSFDREIETQYFGPGTRLLVL.

The chain links TRBV6-6 to TRBJ1-2; as DNA is missing, the TRBD1 call by TCRdb cannot be tested. The CDR3 has 19 residues. Germline CDR1 is MNHNY and CDR2 is SVGAGI (reference sequence). CDR3 region: CASKDVRGGRGDGIYGYTF.

The chain recombines TRBV21-1 with TRBJ2-1; TCRdb selects TRBD1, and the lack of DNA leaves this call unchecked. TRBV21-1 is termed a pseudogene. This CDR3 contains 16 residues. The CDR3 protein is CASSKGTGGVYNEQFF.

This chain joins TRBV14 and TRBJ2-7; TCRdb picks TRBD2, but there is no DNA to check that call. From germline, CDR1 is SGHDN and CDR2 FVKESK. The CDR3 contains 14 residues. CDR3 residues: CASNPLGGNYEQYF.

The V and J genes are TRBV6-1 and TRBJ2-7; TCRdb's D call, TRBD1, is unchecked because there is no DNA. This CDR3 spans 15 amino acids. Germline V gene sequence: CDR1 MNHNS, CDR2 SASEGT. The CDR3 loop reads CASTLDSYYSYEQYF.

J is TRBJ2-4 and V is TRBV15; TCRdb outputs TRBD1, but without DNA this stays unchecked. The CDR3 totals 18 residues. Germline V gene sequence: CDR1 LNHNV, CDR2 YYDKDF (reference sequence). CDR3 protein: CATSRDLWDRGDKNIQYF. The entire variable domain, with the rest obtained from reference TRBV15 and TRBJ2-4, is as follows: DAMVIQNPRYQVTQFGKPVTLSCSQTLNHNVMYWYQQKSSQAPKLLFHYYDKDFNNEADTPDNFQSRRPNTSFCFLDIRSPGLGDTAMYLCATSRDLWDRGDKNIQYFGAGTRLSVL.

This sequence joins TRBV29-1 and TRBJ2-7; TCRdb proposes TRBD1, but this gene call is untestable without DNA. The V gene's germline CDR1 is SQVTM and CDR2 ANQGSEA. CDR3 size: 13 residues. CDR3 residues: CSVTDSRNYEQYF.

The J gene is TRBJ2-7, the V gene TRBV5-1. Germline V lookup: CDR1 SGHRS, CDR2 YFSETQ. This CDR3 has 13 residues. The CDR3 is CASASGSSYEQYF.

V usage is TRBV27 and J usage is TRBJ1-1; without DNA, the TCRdb call of TRBD1 cannot be checked. The germline V gene encodes CDR1 MNHEY and CDR2 SMNVEV (reference sequence). This CDR3 contains 13 residues. CDR3 amino acids: CASSRTLVTEAFF.

The chain links TRBV11-2 to TRBJ2-2; without DNA, the TCRdb call of TRBD2 cannot be checked. This CDR3 is 14 amino acids long. Germline V gene sequence: CDR1 SGHAT, CDR2 FQNNGV. The CDR3 loop reads CASSPGRGTGELFF.

CDR3: CASSEGAFADTQYF. The gene calls are TRBV2 and TRBJ2-3. CDR1 and CDR2 from the germline V gene are SNHLY and FYNNEI. The CDR3 spans 14 residues.